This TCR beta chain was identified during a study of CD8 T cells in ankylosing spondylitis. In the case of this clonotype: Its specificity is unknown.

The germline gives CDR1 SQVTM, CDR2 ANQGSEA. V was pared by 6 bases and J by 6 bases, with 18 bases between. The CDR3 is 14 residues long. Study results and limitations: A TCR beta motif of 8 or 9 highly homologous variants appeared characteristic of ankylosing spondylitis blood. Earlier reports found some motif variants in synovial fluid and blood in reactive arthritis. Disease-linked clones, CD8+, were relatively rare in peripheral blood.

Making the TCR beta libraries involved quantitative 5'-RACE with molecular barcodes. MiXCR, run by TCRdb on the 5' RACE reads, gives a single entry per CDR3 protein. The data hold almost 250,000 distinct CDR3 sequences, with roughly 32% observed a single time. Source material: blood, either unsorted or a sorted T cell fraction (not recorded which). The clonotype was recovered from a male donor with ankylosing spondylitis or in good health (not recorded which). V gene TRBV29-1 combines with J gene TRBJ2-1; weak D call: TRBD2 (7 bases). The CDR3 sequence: CSVQKGGGGNEQFF. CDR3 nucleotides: TGCAGCGTCCAAAAGGGGGGGGGCGGCAATGAGCAGTTCTTC.